These 17 T cell receptor beta chains originate from one sample sequenced in a study of blood T cell repertoires in COVID-19. Measured with immunoSEQ multiplex PCR; TCRdb has only the in-frame clones, and not every one. The sample records some 270,000 clones, 90% being singletons. Sequencing was done on a sample of peripheral blood. Receptors originate from a woman in her sixties with COVID-19, enrolled during active disease.

The V gene is TRBV6-5, the J gene TRBJ2-7; 7 bases match TRBD1. The germline V gene has CDR1 MNHEY and CDR2 SVGAGI. V dropped 2 bases and J dropped 2; count of bases not matched to a gene: 9. The CDR3 is 16 residues long. The CDR3 spells CASSYKQGIHTYEQYF. DNA for the CDR3: TGTGCCAGCAGTTACAAACAGGGGATCCATACCTACGAGCAGTACTTC.

This clone was picked up one time. J is TRBJ2-7 and V is TRBV7-2; 9 bases agree with TRBD1. After removal of 2 bases from V and 2 bases from J, the junction contained 4 bases not matched to a gene. The CDR3 sequence is 15 residues long. Germline CDR1 and CDR2: SGHTA and FQGNSA. The CDR3, as DNA: TGTGCCAGCAGCTTAAGTAGGACAGGGGCCTACGAGCAGTACTTC. This encodes CASSLSRTGAYEQYF.

This clone was found a few times. The chain joins TRBV7-9 to TRBJ1-1; 7 nucleotides align to TRBD1. CDR3 size: 13 residues. Germline CDR1 and CDR2: SEHNR and FQNEAQ (reference sequence). With V trimmed by 3 bases and J by 7 bases, 5 bases remained unmatched. CDR3 coding DNA: TGTGCCAGCAGCTTCCGGACAGGCCGTGAAGCTTTCTTT. The encoded protein is CASSFRTGREAFF.

The chain recombines TRBV7-8 with TRBJ2-5, with 9 bases matching TRBD2. The CDR3 loop spans 15 amino acids. The trim removed 5 bases at V and 4 bases at J, leaving 8 bases unmatched. Germline-derived CDR1 and CDR2 are SGHVS and FQNEAQ. The CDR3 loop reads CASSPGLAIVETQYF. The CDR3 nucleotides are TGTGCCAGCAGCCCGGGACTAGCTATTGTAGAGACCCAGTACTTC.

This clone showed up just a few times. The rearrangement joins TRBV18 to TRBJ1-1; TRBD1 might be the D (5 bases). In germline, CDR1 is KGHSH, CDR2 LQKENI. V shed 6 bases and J shed 6 bases, with 23 bases lying between them. CDR3 length: 16 residues. The CDR3 reads CASSPGTLAGRAEAFF. CDR3 nucleotides: TGTGCCAGCTCGCCAGGGACGTTGGCGGGGCGCGCTGAAGCTTTCTTT. The variable domain in full, completed from reference TRBV18 and TRBJ1-1, reads NAGVMQNPRHLVRRRGQEARLRCSPMKGHSHVYWYRQLPEEGLKFMVYLQKENIIDESGMPKERFSAEFPKEGPSILRIQQVVRGDSAAYFCASSPGTLAGRAEAFFGQGTRLTVV.

This chain connects TRBV14 to TRBJ2-2; 12 bases line up with TRBD2. V lost 0 bases and J lost 7; bases outside the gene matches: 12. Germline V lookup: CDR1 SGHDN, CDR2 FVKESK. The length of the CDR3 is 19 residues. The DNA for the CDR3 is TGTGCCAGCAGCCAAGATATACAACAACTAGCGGGGGGAAACGGGGAGCTGTTTTTT. It encodes CASSQDIQQLAGGNGELFF.

The sample holds one count of this clone. This CDR3 reads CASGGGFSSTGELFF. DNA of the CDR3: TGCGCCAGCGGAGGAGGGTTTTCGAGCACCGGGGAGCTGTTTTTT. The gene calls are TRBV10-2 and TRBJ2-2; a weak D match, TRBD2 (6 bases). Germline V gives CDR1 WSHSY, CDR2 SAAADI. CDR3 length: 15 residues. Between the trimmed V and J ends, which lost 8 bases and 4 bases, there was a span of 17 bases.

This sequence joins TRBV10-3 and TRBJ1-5; possibly TRBD1 for D (6 bases). The CDR3 totals 15 residues. Germline CDR1 ENHRY, CDR2 SYGVKD. Trimming removed 3 bases from V and 7 bases from J, with 16 bases in between. CDR3 nucleotides: TGTGCCATCAGTGACCAAAACCAGGGGATGCAGCCCCAGCATTTT. Translated: CAISDQNQGMQPQHF.

V and J are TRBV7-2 and TRBJ2-6; 11 positions agree with TRBD1. The J segment lost 2 bases and the V segment lost 0 bases, leaving 0 bases of the junction unmatched. CDR1 and CDR2 (germline): SGHTA, FQGNSA. This CDR3 is 17 amino acids long. CDR3 DNA: TGTGCCAGCAGCTTAGCGGGACAGGGGGCTGGGGCCAACGTCCTGACTTTC. Encoded protein: CASSLAGQGAGANVLTF.

The chain carries TRBV4-1 and TRBJ1-6, with D possibly matching TRBD1 (5 bases). The germline V gene encodes CDR1 MGHRA and CDR2 YSYEKL. V was pared by 1 base and J by 7 bases, with 14 bases between. This CDR3 is 16 amino acids long. The DNA for the CDR3 is TGCGCCAGCAGCCAAGGTCGACAGCAGGCGAATTCACCCCTCCACTTT. Encoded protein: CASSQGRQQANSPLHF.

This clone was picked up one time. The chain uses TRBV7-8 and TRBJ2-7; TRBD2 matches at 9 bases. The CDR3 totals 14 residues. Germline V gene data show CDR1 as SGHVS and CDR2 as FQNEAQ. J gave up 6 bases and V 3 bases, and 6 bases lay outside the gene matches. This chain's CDR3 is CASSFDLAGSEQYF. As DNA, the CDR3 is TGTGCCAGCAGCTTTGACCTAGCGGGGAGCGAGCAGTACTTC.

The table lists this clone with a count of one. V is TRBV7-3 and J is TRBJ2-7; 11 nucleotides align to TRBD1. The germline gives CDR1 SGHTA, CDR2 FQGTGA. The CDR3 sequence is 15 residues long. The J segment lost 1 base and the V segment lost 4 bases, leaving 3 bases of the junction unmatched. CDR3 nucleotides: TGTGCCAGCAGCTCAGGGACAGGGGGTTCCTACGAGCAGTACTTC. Translation gives CASSSGTGGSYEQYF.

In nucleotides, the CDR3 is TGTGCCAGCAGCTTAGCTCAGTCGGGTTCACCCCTCCACTTT. Amino acid sequence: CASSLAQSGSPLHF. V and J are TRBV7-6 and TRBJ1-6, with no clear D. Per the germline V gene, CDR1 is SGHVS and CDR2 is FNYEAQ. The CDR3 length is 14 residues. The germline V and J ends were trimmed by 0 bases and 9 bases, with 9 bases remaining between them.

V and J are TRBV5-1 and TRBJ2-7, with 10 bases fitting TRBD1. Trimming removed 4 bases from V and 3 bases from J; junction bases left unmatched: 4. Germline CDR1 is SGHRS and CDR2 is YFSETQ. The CDR3 loop spans 14 amino acids. CDR3 nucleotides: TGCGCCAGCAGCAACGGACAGGGGGGCTACGAGCAGTACTTC. This gives the protein CASSNGQGGYEQYF.

The rearrangement links TRBV27 to TRBJ1-5, with D possibly TRBD1 on 5 matching bases. CDR1 is MNHEY, CDR2 SMNVEV, per germline (reference sequence). V lost 3 bases and J 1 base, leaving 7 bases between the germline ends. This CDR3 region has 14 residues. The CDR3 is CASSLGGSNQPQHF. The CDR3, as DNA: TGTGCCAGCAGTTTGGGGGGGAGCAATCAGCCCCAGCATTTT.

This clone was picked up one time. V and J are TRBV3-1 (or the pseudogene TRBV3-2) and TRBJ1-5; TRBD1 might be the D (5 bases). Germline lookup yields CDR1 LGHDT and CDR2 YNNKEL (reference sequence). The V end was cut by 1 base, the J end by 4 bases, with 8 bases between. There are 14 residues in the CDR3. The CDR3 spells CASSQGGVNQPQHF. The DNA of the CDR3 is TGTGCCAGCAGCCAAGGGGGGGTAAATCAGCCCCAGCATTTT.

The chain has TRBV10-3 and TRBJ2-3, with D maybe TRBD1 (6 bases). V gave up 6 bases and J gave up 2 bases, with 15 bases separating them. CDR3 length equals 15 residues. CDR1 and CDR2 (germline): ENHRY, SYGVKD. The CDR3 DNA reads as TGTGCCATCAGCAAGACTGGGGGCTCCACAGATACGCAGTATTTT. Its translation: CAISKTGGSTDTQYF.